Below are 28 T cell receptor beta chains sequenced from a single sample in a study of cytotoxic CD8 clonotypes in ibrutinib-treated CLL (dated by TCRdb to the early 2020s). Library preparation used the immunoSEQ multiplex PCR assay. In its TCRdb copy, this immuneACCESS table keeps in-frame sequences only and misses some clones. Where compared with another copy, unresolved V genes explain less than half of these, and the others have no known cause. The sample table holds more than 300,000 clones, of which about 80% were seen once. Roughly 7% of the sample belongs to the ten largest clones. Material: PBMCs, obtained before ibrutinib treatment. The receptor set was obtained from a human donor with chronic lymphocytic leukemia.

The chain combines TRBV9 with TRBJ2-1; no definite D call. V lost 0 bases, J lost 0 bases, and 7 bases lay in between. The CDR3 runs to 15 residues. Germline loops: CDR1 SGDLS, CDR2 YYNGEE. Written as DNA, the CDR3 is TGTGCCAGCAGCGTAGGACCCAGCTCCTACAATGAGCAGTTCTTC. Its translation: CASSVGPSSYNEQFF. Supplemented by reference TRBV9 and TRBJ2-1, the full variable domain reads DSGVTQTPKHLITATGQRVTLRCSPRSGDLSVYWYQQSLDQGLQFLIQYYNGEERAKGNILERFSAQQFPDLHSELNLSSLELGDSALYFCASSVGPSSYNEQFFGPGTRLTVL.

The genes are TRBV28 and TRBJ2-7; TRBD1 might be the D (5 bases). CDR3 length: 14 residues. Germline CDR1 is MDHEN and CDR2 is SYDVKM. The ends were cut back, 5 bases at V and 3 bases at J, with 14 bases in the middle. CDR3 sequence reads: CASSRAGRVYEQYF. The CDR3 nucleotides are TGTGCCAGCAGTAGGGCAGGCAGGGTCTACGAGCAGTACTTC.

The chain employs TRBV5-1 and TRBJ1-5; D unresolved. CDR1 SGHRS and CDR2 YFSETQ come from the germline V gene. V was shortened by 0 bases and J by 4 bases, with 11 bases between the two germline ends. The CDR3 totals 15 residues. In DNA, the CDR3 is TGCGCCAGCAGCTTGGAGCCAGCAAGTAATCAGCCCCAGCATTTT. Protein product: CASSLEPASNQPQHF.

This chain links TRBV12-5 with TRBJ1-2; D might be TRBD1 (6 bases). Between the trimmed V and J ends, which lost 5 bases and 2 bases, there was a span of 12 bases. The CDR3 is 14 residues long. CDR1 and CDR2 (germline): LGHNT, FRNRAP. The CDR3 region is CASGHGTPNYGYTF. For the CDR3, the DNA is TGTGCTAGTGGTCACGGGACACCAAACTATGGCTACACCTTC.

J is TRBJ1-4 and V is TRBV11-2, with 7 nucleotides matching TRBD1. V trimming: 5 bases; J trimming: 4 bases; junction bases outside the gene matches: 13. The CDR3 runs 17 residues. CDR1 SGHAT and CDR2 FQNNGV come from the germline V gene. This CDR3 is CASSLRFAGGINEKLFF. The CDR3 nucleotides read TGTGCCAGCAGCCTACGATTTGCAGGGGGGATTAATGAAAAACTGTTTTTT.

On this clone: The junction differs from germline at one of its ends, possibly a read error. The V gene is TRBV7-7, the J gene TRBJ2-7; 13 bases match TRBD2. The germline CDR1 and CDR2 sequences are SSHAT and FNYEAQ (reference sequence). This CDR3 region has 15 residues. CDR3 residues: CASSSGLAGDYEQYF. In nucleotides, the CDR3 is TGTGCTAGCAGCTCAGGACTAGCGGGGGACTACGAGCAGTACTTC.

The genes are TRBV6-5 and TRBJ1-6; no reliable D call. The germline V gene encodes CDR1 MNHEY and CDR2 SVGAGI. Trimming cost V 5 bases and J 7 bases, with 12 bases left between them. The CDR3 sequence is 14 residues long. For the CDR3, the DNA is TGTGCCAGCAGTGACCGATGGACGAATTCACCCCTCCACTTT. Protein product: CASSDRWTNSPLHF.

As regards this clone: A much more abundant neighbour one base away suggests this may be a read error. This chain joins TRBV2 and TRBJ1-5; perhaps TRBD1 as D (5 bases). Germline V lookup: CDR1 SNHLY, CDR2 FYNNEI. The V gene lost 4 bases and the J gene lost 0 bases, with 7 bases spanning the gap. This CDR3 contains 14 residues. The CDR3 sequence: CASSVDSSNQPQHF. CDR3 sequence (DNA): TGTGCCAGCAGTGTCGACAGTAGCAATCAGCCCCAGCATTTT. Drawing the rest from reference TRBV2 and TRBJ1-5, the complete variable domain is EPEVTQTPSHQVTQMGQEVILRCVPISNHLYFYWYRQILGQKVEFLVSFYNNEISEKSEIFDDQFSVERPDGSNFTLKIRSTKLEDSAMYFCASSVDSSNQPQHFGDGTRLSIL.

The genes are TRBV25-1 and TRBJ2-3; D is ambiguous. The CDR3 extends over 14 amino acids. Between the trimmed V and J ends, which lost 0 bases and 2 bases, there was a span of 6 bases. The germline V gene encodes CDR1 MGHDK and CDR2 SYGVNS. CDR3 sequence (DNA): TGTGCCAGCAGTGAATATCGAGCCACAGATACGCAGTATTTT. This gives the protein CASSEYRATDTQYF.

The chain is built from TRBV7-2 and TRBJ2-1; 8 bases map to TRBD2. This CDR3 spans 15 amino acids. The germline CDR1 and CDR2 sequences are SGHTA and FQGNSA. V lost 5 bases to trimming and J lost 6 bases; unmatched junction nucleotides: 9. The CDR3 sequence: CASSPAGTSVNEQFF. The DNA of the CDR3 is TGTGCCAGCAGCCCAGCGGGGACTAGTGTCAATGAGCAGTTCTTC.

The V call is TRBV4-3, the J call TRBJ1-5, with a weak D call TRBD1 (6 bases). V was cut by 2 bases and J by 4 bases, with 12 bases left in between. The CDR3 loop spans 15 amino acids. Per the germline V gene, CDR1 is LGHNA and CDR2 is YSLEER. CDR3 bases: TGCGCCAGCAGCCAAAGTACAGGGAAAAATCAGCCCCAGCATTTT. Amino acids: CASSQSTGKNQPQHF.

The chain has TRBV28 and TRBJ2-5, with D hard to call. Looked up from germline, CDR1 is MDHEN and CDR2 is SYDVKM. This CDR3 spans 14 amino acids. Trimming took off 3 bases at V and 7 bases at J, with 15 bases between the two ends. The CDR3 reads CASSFAGLLGTQYF. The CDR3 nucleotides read TGTGCCAGCAGTTTTGCCGGGCTCCTAGGGACCCAGTACTTC.

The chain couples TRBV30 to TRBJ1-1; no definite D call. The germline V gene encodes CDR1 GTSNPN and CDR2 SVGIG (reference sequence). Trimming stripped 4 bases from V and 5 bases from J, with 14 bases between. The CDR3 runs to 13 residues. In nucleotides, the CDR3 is TGTGCCTGGATGCAGCAGGAAAATACTGAAGCTTTCTTT. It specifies CAWMQQENTEAFF.

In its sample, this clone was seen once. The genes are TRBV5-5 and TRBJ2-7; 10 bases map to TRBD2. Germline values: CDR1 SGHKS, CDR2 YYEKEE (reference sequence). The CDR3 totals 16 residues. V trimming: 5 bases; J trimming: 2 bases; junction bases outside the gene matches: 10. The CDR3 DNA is TGTGCCAGCAGGGGGGGTTGGACTAGCGGAACCTACGAGCAGTACTTC. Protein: CASRGGWTSGTYEQYF.

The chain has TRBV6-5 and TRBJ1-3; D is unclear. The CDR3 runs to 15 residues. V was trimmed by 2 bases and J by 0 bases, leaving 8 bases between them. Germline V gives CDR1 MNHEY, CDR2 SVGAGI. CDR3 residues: CASSYAGSSGNTIYF. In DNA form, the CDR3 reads TGTGCCAGCAGTTACGCCGGAAGCTCTGGAAACACCATATATTTT.

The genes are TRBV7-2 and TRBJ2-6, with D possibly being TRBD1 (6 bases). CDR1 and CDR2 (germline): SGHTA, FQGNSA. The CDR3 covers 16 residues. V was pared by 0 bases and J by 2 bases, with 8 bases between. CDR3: CASSLARTAGANVLTF. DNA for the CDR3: TGTGCCAGCAGCTTAGCGAGGACAGCTGGGGCCAACGTCCTGACTTTC. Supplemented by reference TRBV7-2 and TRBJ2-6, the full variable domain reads GAGVSQSPSNKVTEKGKDVELRCDPISGHTALYWYRQSLGQGLEFLIYFQGNSAPDKSGLPSDRFSAERTGGSVSTLTIQRTQQEDSAVYLCASSLARTAGANVLTFGAGSRLTVL.

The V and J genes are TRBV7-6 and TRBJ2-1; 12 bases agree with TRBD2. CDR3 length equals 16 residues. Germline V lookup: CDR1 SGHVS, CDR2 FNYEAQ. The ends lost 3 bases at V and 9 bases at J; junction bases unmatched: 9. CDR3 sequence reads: CASSFRTSGVRGEQFF. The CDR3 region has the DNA TGTGCCAGCAGCTTCAGGACTAGCGGGGTCAGGGGTGAGCAGTTCTTC.

CDR3 bases: TGTGCCAGCAGCTTAGGACTTTTCGCGGGGCCCCAAGAGACCCAGTACTTC. Amino acid sequence: CASSLGLFAGPQETQYF. The chain employs TRBV7-2 and TRBJ2-5; maybe TRBD2 (6 bases). The germline V gene has CDR1 SGHTA and CDR2 FQGNSA. V was trimmed by 1 base and J by 1 base, leaving 16 bases between them. This CDR3 contains 17 residues.

The CDR3 reads CASGAGRAGEQYF. CDR3 coding DNA: TGTGCCAGCGGAGCGGGCAGGGCAGGCGAGCAGTACTTC. V usage is TRBV5-4 and J usage is TRBJ2-7, with a weak D call TRBD2 (6 bases). The length of the CDR3 is 13 residues. Deletions cut 7 bases from V and 6 bases from J, with 17 bases between. Germline V gene sequence: CDR1 SGHNT, CDR2 YYREEE (reference sequence).

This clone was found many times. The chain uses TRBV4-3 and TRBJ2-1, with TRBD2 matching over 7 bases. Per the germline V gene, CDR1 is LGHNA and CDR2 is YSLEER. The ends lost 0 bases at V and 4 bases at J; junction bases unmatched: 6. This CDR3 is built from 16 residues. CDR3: CASSQDGLAEYNEQFF. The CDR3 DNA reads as TGCGCCAGCAGCCAAGATGGTCTAGCGGAGTACAATGAGCAGTTCTTC.

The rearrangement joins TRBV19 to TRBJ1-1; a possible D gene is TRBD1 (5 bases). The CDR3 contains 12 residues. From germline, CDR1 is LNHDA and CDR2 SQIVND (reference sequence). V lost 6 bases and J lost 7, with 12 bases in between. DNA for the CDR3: TGTGCCAGTAGAATCCTTGGGGGTGAAGCTTTCTTT. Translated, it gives CASRILGGEAFF.

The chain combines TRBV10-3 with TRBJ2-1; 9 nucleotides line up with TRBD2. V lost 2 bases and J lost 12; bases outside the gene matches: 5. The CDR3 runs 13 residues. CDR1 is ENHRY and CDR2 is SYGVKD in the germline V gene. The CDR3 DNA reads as TGTGCCATCAGTGAGCTCGGTAGCGGGAGGCAGTTCTTC. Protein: CAISELGSGRQFF.

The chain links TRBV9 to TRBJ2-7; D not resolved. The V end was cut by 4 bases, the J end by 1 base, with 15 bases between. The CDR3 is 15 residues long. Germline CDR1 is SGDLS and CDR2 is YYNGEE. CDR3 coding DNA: TGTGCCAGCAGCCCTCCGATCGCAAGATCCTACGAGCAGTACTTC. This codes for CASSPPIARSYEQYF.

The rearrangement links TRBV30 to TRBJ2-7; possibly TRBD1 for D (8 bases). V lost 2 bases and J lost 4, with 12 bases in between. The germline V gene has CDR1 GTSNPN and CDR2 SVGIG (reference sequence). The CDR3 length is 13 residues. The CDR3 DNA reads TGTGCCTGGAGTTACAGGGGGGGTTACGAGCAGTACTTC. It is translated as CAWSYRGGYEQYF. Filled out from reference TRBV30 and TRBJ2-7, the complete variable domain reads SQTIHQWPATLVQPVGSPLSLECTVEGTSNPNLYWYRQAAGRGLQLLFYSVGIGQISSEVPQNLSASRPQDRQFILSSKKLLLSDSGFYLCAWSYRGGYEQYFGPGTRLTVT.

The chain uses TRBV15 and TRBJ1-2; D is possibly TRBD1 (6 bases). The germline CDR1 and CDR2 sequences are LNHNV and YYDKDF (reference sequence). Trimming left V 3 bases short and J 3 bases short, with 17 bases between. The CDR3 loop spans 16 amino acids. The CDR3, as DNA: TGTGCCACCAGCAGCTTGAACAGGGCAGCGGACTATGGCTACACCTTC. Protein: CATSSLNRAADYGYTF.

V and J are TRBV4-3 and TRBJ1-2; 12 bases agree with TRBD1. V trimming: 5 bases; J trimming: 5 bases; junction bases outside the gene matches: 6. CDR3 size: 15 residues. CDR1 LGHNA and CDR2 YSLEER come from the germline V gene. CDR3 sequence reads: CASSRDRGLGYGYTF. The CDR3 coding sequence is TGCGCCAGCAGCAGGGACAGGGGGCTAGGTTATGGCTACACCTTC.

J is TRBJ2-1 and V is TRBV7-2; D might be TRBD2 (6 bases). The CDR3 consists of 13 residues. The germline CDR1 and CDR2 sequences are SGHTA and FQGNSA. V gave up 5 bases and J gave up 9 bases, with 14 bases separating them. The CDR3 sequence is CASSAGTFSEQFF. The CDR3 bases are TGTGCCAGCAGCGCGGGAACATTCAGTGAGCAGTTCTTC.

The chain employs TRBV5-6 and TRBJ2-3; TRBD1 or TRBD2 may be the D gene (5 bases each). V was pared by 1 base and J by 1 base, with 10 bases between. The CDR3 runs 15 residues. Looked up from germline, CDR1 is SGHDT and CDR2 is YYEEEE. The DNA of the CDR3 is TGTGCCAGCAGCTTGATGGGGGTCGGCACAGATACGCAGTATTTT. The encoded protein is CASSLMGVGTDTQYF.